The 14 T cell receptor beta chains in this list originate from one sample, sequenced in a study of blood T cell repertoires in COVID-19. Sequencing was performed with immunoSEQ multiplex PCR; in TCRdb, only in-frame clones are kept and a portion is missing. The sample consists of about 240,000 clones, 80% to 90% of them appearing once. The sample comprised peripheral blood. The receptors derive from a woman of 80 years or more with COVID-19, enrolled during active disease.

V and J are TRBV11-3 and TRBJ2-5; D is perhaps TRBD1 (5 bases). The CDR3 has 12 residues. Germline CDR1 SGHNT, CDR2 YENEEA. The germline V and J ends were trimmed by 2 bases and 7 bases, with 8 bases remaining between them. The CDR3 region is CASSLQGGTQYF. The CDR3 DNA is TGTGCCAGCAGCTTACAGGGTGGGACCCAGTACTTC.

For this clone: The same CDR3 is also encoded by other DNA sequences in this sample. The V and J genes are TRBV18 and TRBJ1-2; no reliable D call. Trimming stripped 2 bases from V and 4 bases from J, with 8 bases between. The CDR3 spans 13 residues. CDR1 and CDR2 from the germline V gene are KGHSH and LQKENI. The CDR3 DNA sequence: TGTGCCAGCTCACCAGAGGGCAGCTATGGCTACACCTTC. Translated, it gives CASSPEGSYGYTF.

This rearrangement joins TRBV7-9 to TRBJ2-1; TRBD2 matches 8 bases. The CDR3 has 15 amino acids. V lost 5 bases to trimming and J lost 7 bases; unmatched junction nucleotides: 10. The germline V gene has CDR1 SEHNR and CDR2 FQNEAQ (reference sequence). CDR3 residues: CASSPSRGGPNEQFF. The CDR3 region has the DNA TGTGCCAGCAGCCCTAGCCGCGGGGGGCCAAATGAGCAGTTCTTC. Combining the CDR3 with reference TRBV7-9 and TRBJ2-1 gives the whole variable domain DTGVSQNPRHKITKRGQNVTFRCDPISEHNRLYWYRQTLGQGPEFLTYFQNEAQLEKSRLLSDRFSAERPKGSFSTLEIQRTEQGDSAMYLCASSPSRGGPNEQFFGPGTRLTVL.

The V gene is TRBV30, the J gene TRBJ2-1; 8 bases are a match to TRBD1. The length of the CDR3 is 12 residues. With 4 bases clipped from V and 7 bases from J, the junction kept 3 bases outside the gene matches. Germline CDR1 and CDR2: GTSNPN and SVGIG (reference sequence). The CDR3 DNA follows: TGTGCCTGGACAGGGGGCTGGAATGAGCAGTTCTTC. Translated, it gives CAWTGGWNEQFF.

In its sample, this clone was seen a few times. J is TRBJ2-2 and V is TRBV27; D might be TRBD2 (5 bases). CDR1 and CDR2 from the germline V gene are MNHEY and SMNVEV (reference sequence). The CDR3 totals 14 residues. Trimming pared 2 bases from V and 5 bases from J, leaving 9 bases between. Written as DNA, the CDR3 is TGTGCCAGCAGTTTAGGACTTCCAACCGGGGAGCTGTTTTTT. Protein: CASSLGLPTGELFF.

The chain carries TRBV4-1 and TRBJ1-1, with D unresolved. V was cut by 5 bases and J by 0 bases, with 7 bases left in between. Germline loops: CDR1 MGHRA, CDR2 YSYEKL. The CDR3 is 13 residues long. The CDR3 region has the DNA TGCGCCAGCAGCAAGGACTTGAACACTGAAGCTTTCTTT. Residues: CASSKDLNTEAFF.

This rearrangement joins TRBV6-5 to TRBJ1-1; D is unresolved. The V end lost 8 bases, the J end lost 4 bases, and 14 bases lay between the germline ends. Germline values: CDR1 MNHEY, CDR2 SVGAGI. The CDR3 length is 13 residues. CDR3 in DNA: TGTGCCAGCTTGGGGAGGGTAGTCACTGAAGCTTTCTTT. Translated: CASLGRVVTEAFF.

The CDR3 spells CASSLTPGTTPYSYNEQFF. The CDR3 DNA follows: TGTGCCAGCAGCTTAACCCCGGGAACGACACCCTACTCCTACAATGAGCAGTTCTTC. The chain has TRBV7-3 and TRBJ2-1, with D tentatively TRBD2 (5 bases). Germline values: CDR1 SGHTA, CDR2 FQGTGA. V shed 0 bases and J shed 0 bases, with 18 bases lying between them. The CDR3 is 19 amino acids.

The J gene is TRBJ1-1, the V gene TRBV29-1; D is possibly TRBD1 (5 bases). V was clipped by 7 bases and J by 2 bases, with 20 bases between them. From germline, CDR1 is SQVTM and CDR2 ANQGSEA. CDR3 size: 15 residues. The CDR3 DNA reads TGCAGCGGAGCGGGGGGGACCACCGCCAACACTGAAGCTTTCTTT. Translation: CSGAGGTTANTEAFF.

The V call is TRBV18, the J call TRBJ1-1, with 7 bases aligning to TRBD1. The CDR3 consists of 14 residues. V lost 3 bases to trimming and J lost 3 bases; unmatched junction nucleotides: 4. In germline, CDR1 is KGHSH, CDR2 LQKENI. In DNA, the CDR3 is TGTGCCAGCTCACCGGACAGGATGTACACTGAAGCTTTCTTT. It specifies CASSPDRMYTEAFF. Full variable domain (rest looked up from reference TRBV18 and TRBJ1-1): NAGVMQNPRHLVRRRGQEARLRCSPMKGHSHVYWYRQLPEEGLKFMVYLQKENIIDESGMPKERFSAEFPKEGPSILRIQQVVRGDSAAYFCASSPDRMYTEAFFGQGTRLTVV.

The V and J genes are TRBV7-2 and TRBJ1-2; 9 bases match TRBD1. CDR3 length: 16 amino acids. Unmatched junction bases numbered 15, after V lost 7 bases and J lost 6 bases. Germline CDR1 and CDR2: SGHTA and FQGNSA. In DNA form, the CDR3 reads TGTGCCAGCAACTCGAAAACAGGGGGCAGGAGTGATGGCTACACCTTC. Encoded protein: CASNSKTGGRSDGYTF. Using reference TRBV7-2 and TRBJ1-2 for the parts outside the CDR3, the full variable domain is GAGVSQSPSNKVTEKGKDVELRCDPISGHTALYWYRQSLGQGLEFLIYFQGNSAPDKSGLPSDRFSAERTGGSVSTLTIQRTQQEDSAVYLCASNSKTGGRSDGYTFGSGTRLTVV.

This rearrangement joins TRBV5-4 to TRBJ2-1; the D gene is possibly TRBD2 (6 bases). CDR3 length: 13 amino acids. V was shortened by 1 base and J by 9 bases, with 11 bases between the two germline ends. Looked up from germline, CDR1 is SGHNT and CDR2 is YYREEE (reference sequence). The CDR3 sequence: CASSLPSVSEQFF. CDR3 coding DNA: TGTGCCAGCAGCTTGCCTAGCGTAAGTGAGCAGTTCTTC.

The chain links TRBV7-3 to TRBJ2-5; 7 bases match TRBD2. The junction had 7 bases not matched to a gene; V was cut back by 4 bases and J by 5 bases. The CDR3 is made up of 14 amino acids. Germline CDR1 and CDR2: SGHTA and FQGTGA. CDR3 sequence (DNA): TGTGCCAGCAGCTCTAGCGGCCGGGGGGAGACCCAGTACTTC. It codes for CASSSSGRGETQYF.

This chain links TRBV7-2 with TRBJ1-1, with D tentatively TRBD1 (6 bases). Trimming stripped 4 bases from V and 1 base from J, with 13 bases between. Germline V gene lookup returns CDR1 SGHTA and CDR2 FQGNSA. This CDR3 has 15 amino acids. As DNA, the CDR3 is TGTGCCAGCAGCTACAGAGGACAGAAGAACACTGAAGCTTTCTTT. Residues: CASSYRGQKNTEAFF.